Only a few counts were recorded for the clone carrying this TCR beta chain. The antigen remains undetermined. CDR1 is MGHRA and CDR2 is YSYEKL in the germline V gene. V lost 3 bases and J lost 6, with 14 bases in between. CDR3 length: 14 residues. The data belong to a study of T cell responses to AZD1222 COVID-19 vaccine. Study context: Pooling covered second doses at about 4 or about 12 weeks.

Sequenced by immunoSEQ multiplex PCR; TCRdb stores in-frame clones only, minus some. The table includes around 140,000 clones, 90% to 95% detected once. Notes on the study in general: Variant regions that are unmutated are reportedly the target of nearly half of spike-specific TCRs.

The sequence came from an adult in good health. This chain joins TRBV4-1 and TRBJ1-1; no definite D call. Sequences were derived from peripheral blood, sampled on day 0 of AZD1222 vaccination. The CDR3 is CASSQTGMGSEAFF. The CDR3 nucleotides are TGCGCCAGCAGCCAGACCGGGATGGGGTCTGAAGCTTTCTTT.